The present T cell receptor (beta chain) was sequenced within a study of shared clonotypes between healthy human individuals. Sequenced by immunoSEQ multiplex PCR; TCRdb stores in-frame clones only, minus some. The sample carries roughly 1,600,000 clones, approximately 98.5% recorded once. Sequenced sample: naive CD4+ T cells sorted from blood. Subset defined: CD45RA+ positively selected. The receptor comes from a man younger than 40 in good health.

Here the CDR3 DNA reads TGTGCCACCGTCTCTCTCCCTAGCGCCGGGGAGCTGTTTTTT. As protein: CATVSLPSAGELFF. The chain joins TRBV2 to TRBJ2-2; D possibly corresponds to TRBD2 (6 bases). This CDR3 has 14 residues. Per the germline V gene, CDR1 is SNHLY and CDR2 is FYNNEI. Between the trimmed V and J ends, which lost 10 bases and 6 bases, there was a span of 18 bases.